This TCR beta chain was sequenced in a study of shared clonotypes between healthy human individuals. Study-level results: Incomplete sequencing of sorted subsets was indicated by rarefaction despite large depth.

Concerning this clone itself: Its antigen is as yet unknown.

Assay used: immunoSEQ multiplex PCR; TCRdb lists only in-frame clones, some missing. Here the sample spans roughly 2.5 million clones, around nine tenths being singletons. Per the germline V gene, CDR1 is SGDLS and CDR2 is YYNGEE. This CDR3 is built from 14 residues. V lost 0 bases and J lost 2, with 9 bases in between. This rearrangement joins TRBV9 to TRBJ2-7; perhaps TRBD2 as D (5 bases). The sample comprised naive CD4+ T cells sorted from blood. Sample subset: CD45RA+ positively selected. This TCR derives from a man younger than 35 in good health. The CDR3 nucleotides read TGTGCCAGCAGCGTAGGAGGGTGGGCCTACGAGCAGTACTTC. Residues: CASSVGGWAYEQYF.